This TCR beta chain originates from a study of OX40 agonist ivuxolimab in advanced cancers. Context from the whole study: Ivuxolimab was a fully human IgG2 agonistic monoclonal antibody targeting the costimulatory receptor OX40 (CD134). Prior anti-PD-1, anti-PD-L1 or anti-CTLA-4 therapy was permitted, and checkpoint inhibitors had been received by around 39% of dose-escalation patients. Partial responses were achieved by three dose-escalation patients, of whom one had hepatocellular carcinoma and two had cutaneous melanoma. Intravenous ivuxolimab was administered to patients every 2 weeks at six dose levels: 0.01, 0.1, 0.3, 1.5, 3 and 10 mg/kg. In the dose-escalation cohort, 75% to 85% of patients were male, and the mean age was roughly 60 years with a range of roughly 23 to 90. The paper reports the monotherapy dose-escalation portion (N of about 54 patients) of the phase I ivuxolimab trial. Among the 52 dose-escalation patients, some 19 had hepatocellular carcinoma, approximately 15 melanoma, 9 renal cell carcinoma and 9 head and neck cancer. The point of sequencing TCRbeta in the periphery was to test whether ivuxolimab changed TCR sequence diversity and drove clonal T-cell expansion. Summary of the overall study and its limitations: Antigen specificity was not determined for the clonally expanded peripheral T cells. In partial responders in the 0.1-3.0 mg/kg groups, normalized peripheral clonal expansion was found to be among the lowest, especially among CD8+ T cells. After ivuxolimab, expanded clones were on average more numerous among CD8+ T cells than among CD4+ T cells. Low levels of normalized T-cell clonal expansion were also seen in some patients who did not respond. Clonal expansion of both CD4+ and CD8+ blood T cells was observed from baseline to week 6 at doses 0.1 to 3.0 mg/kg.

This clone appeared a single time. Its cognate antigen has yet to be identified. No base qualities exist here, and no much larger clone lies one base off it. Patients with autoimmune disease history or receiving systemic immunosuppression were excluded from the trial. In every dose cohort, peripheral blood was drawn for TCR sequencing at baseline, cycle 4 day 1, and cycle 7 day 1. Samples were obtained from an open-label, multicenter, first-in-human phase I dose-escalation trial of ivuxolimab. Adults with locally advanced or metastatic melanoma, renal cell carcinoma, hepatocellular carcinoma or head and neck squamous cell carcinoma were enrolled in the trial. Before TCR sequencing, CD4+ T cells and CD8+ T cells from peripheral blood were sorted into separate populations. V trim: 3 bases; J trim: 9 bases; unmatched bases: 5. Its CDR3 holds 13 amino acids, cysteine through phenylalanine. Just the 39-base CDR3 DNA is kept, in frame starting at base 1. CDR1 SEHNR and CDR2 FQNEAQ were looked up in the germline V gene (reference sequence).

For sequencing of the TCRbeta CDR3 region, genomic DNA was extracted from the sorted cells. The immunoSEQ Assay was used to sequence the TCRbeta CDR3 regions. This immuneACCESS table, as held by TCRdb, lists in-frame sequences with V and J called but not all clones. Of the missing ones, under half trace to an unresolved V gene in checked studies; the others have no known cause. Here the sample has under 85,000 clones; approximately 95% occur a single time. The top ten constitute around 10% of the sample. The rearrangement joined TRBV7-9 to TRBJ2-3, with 8 central nucleotides matching TRBD1. The source was CD4+ or CD8+ T cells sorted from blood, collected in a trial of the OX40 agonist ivuxolimab. The source is an adult with an advanced solid tumor such as melanoma, head and neck, liver or kidney cancer. The CDR3 has the sequence CASSFTGGHTQYF. The DNA sequence is TGTGCCAGCAGCTTTACAGGGGGGCACACGCAGTATTTT.